The entry below gives a single T cell receptor beta chain sequence along with its context. Its antigen is as yet unknown. These data are taken from a study of shared clonotypes between healthy human individuals. Broader study findings: Clonotypes shared by all four sorted-subset donors had higher generation probabilities than non-shared clonotypes. Researchers sampled only blood; tissue repertoires likely differ. Estimated richness values were generally larger in naive subsets than in memory subsets.

Naive CD8 cells were CD45RO-negative, positively selected for CCR7, excluding terminally differentiated effector memory CD45RA+ cells. The assay was carried out at the deep level. Sequenced by immunoSEQ multiplex PCR; TCRdb stores in-frame clones only, minus some. The sample records some 2 million clones, approximately 94% being singletons. This clonotype was sampled from a man aged 18 to 29 in good health. The specimen sequenced was naive CD8+ T cells sorted from blood.

The CDR3 nucleotides read TGTGCCAGCAGTGAATGGGACAGGGGTGACTATGGCTACACCTTC. This translates into CASSEWDRGDYGYTF. J is TRBJ1-2 and V is TRBV6-1, with TRBD1 identical over 10 bases. CDR1 and CDR2 from the germline V gene are MNHNS and SASEGT. The ends lost 2 bases at V and 3 bases at J; junction bases unmatched: 3. CDR3 length: 15 amino acids.